The clone carrying this T cell receptor (beta chain) was picked up many times. The data were taken from a study of T cells after yellow fever vaccination. TCRdb ran MiXCR on the 5' RACE reads and lists one entry per CDR3 protein. Of 100,000 to 150,000 distinct CDR3 sequences listed, 7.4% are singletons. Per the germline V gene, CDR1 is SGHRS and CDR2 is YFSETQ. Trimming pared 4 bases from V and 3 bases from J, leaving 17 bases between. The CDR3 runs to 15 residues. The V gene is TRBV5-1, the J gene TRBJ2-7, with D maybe TRBD2 (6 bases). Material: CD4+ T cells sorted from PBMCs, obtained 9 to 11 days after the first yellow fever vaccination. The sequence derives from a young man who received the YFV17D yellow fever vaccine. The CDR3 reads CASSPSSGPSYEQYF. The CDR3, as DNA: TGCGCCAGCAGCCCTTCCAGCGGGCCCAGCTACGAGCAGTACTTC.